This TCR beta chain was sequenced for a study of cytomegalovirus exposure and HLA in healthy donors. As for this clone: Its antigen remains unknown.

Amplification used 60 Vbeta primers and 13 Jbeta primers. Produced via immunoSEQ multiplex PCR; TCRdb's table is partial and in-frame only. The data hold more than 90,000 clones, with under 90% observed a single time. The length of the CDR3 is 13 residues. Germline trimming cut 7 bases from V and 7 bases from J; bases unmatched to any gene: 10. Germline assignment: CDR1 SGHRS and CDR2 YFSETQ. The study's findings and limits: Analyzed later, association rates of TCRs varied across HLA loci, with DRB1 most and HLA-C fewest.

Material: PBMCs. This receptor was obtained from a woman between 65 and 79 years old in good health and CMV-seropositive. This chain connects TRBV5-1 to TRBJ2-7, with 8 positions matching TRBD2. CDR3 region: CASGVTSESEQYF. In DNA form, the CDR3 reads TGCGCCAGCGGAGTGACTAGCGAGAGTGAGCAGTACTTC.